This T cell receptor (beta chain) was captured in a study of cytomegalovirus exposure and HLA in healthy donors. The method was immunoSEQ multiplex PCR; TCRdb's version includes in-frame clones alone and lacks a portion of them. In the table there are tens of thousands of clones, over 90% of which are singletons. General study findings and limits: Some TCR beta chains (roughly 150 of them) were listed as cytomegalovirus-associated.

Germline V lookup: CDR1 MNHEY, CDR2 SVGAGI. V lost 2 bases and J 3 bases, leaving 11 bases between the germline ends. The CDR3 runs to 14 residues. Note on this clone: Its cognate antigen is unknown.

This chain connects TRBV6-5 to TRBJ2-7; D is undetermined. Sample: PBMCs. This TCR was recovered from a woman aged 18-29 years in good health and CMV-seropositive. In DNA form, the CDR3 reads TGTGCCAGCAGTTACCCCGGGTTGGGCTACGAGCAGTACTTC. It is translated as CASSYPGLGYEQYF.